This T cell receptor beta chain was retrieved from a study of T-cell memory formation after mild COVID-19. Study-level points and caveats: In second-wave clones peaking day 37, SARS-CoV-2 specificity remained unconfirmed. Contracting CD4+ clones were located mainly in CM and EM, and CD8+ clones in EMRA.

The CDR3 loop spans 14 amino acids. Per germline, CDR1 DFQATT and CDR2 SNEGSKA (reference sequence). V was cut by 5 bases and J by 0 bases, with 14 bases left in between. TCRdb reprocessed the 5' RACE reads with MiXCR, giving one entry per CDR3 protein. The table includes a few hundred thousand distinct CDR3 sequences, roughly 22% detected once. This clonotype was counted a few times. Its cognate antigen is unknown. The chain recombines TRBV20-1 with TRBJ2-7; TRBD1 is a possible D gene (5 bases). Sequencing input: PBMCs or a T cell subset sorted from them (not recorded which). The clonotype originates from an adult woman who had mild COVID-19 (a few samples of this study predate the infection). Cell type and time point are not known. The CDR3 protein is CSAPSTGYSYEQYF. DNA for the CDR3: TGCAGTGCTCCCTCTACAGGCTACTCCTACGAGCAGTACTTC.